The T cell receptor (beta chain) under discussion was sequenced for a study of OX40 agonist ivuxolimab in advanced cancers. Study context: Patients received ivuxolimab, an agonistic anti-OX40 (CD134) antibody. With a range of about 20 to 79, age averaged approximately 64 years, and about 83% were male.

Study-wide points: CD8+ T cells showed, on average, more clonal expansion than CD4+ cells. Blood T cells, both CD4+ and CD8+, expanded clonally by week 6 at 0.1 to 3.0 mg/kg.

The table came from immunoSEQ multiplex PCR; TCRdb's copy has only in-frame clones and leaves some out. The sample holds 77,000 or so clones; 89% are singletons and the top ten take about an eighth. Germline assignment: CDR1 MDHEN and CDR2 SYDVKM. The CDR3 spans 14 residues. The V end lost 7 bases, the J end lost 8 bases, and 17 bases lay between the germline ends. With respect to this clone: Its cognate antigen is unknown.

The V gene is TRBV28, the J gene TRBJ1-4; a possible D gene is TRBD1 (5 bases). The clonotype originates from an adult with an advanced solid tumor such as melanoma, head and neck, liver or kidney cancer. This specimen consisted of CD4+ or CD8+ T cells sorted from blood, obtained in a trial of the OX40 agonist ivuxolimab. CDR3 in amino acids: CASNEQAPREKLFF. Here the CDR3 DNA reads TGTGCCAGCAATGAACAGGCCCCCAGGGAAAAACTGTTTTTT. The entire variable domain, with the rest obtained from reference TRBV28 and TRBJ1-4, is as follows: DVKVTQSSRYLVKRTGEKVFLECVQDMDHENMFWYRQDPGLGLRLIYFSYDVKMKEKGDIPEGYSVSREKKERFSLILESASTNQTSMYLCASNEQAPREKLFFGSGTQLSVL.